This TCR beta chain was recovered during a study of cytomegalovirus exposure and HLA in healthy donors. The CDR3 has 15 residues. V lost 1 base and J lost 4; bases outside the gene matches: 4. CDR1 is MNHEY, CDR2 SVGAGI, per germline. Vbeta (60) and Jbeta (13) primers were used in the PCR. Profiling relied on immunoSEQ multiplex PCR, and the TCRdb table lists in-frame clones only, not all of them. Among about 170,000 clones listed, about 75% were seen once. Every donor was a healthy person donating bone marrow. Study-level results: In a later analysis, TCR beta V- and J-gene trimming showed a link to a missense DCLRE1C variant.

Of note for this clone: Its cognate antigen is unknown.

This receptor was taken from a female donor in good health and CMV-seronegative. Sequences were obtained from PBMCs. The V call is TRBV6-5, the J call TRBJ2-7; 10 bases agree with TRBD1. The CDR3 here is CASSYFGTGAYEQYF. DNA for the CDR3: TGTGCCAGCAGTTACTTTGGGACAGGGGCTTACGAGCAGTACTTC.